These 2 T cell receptor beta chains share one sample of origin, sequenced in a study of blood T cell repertoires in COVID-19. Generated by immunoSEQ multiplex PCR, the TCRdb table keeps only in-frame clones and is missing some. This repertoire shows 150,000 to 200,000 clones, about 86% found once; its top ten account for 7%. The material sequenced was peripheral blood. Receptors originate from an elderly woman in a cohort sampled during active or convalescent COVID-19.

The chain employs TRBV10-3 and TRBJ2-3, with 7 bases lining up with TRBD1. From germline, CDR1 is ENHRY and CDR2 SYGVKD. Trimming removed 10 bases from V and 1 base from J; junction bases left unmatched: 5. The CDR3 has 13 residues. CDR3 DNA: TGTGCCACAGGGGGTGGGGGCACAGATACGCAGTATTTT. Protein product: CATGGGGTDTQYF.

The chain joins TRBV5-6 to TRBJ2-2; TRBD2 aligns across 9 bases. This CDR3 has 16 amino acids. CDR1 and CDR2 (germline): SGHDT, YYEEEE. The V gene end was trimmed by 2 bases and the J gene end by 4 bases; junction bases not matched to a gene: 6. CDR3 bases: TGTGCCAGCAGCTTCTGGTTTAGCGGGAGCACCGGGGAGCTGTTTTTT. Encoded protein: CASSFWFSGSTGELFF.